A selection of T cell receptor beta chains follows, all from one sample in a study of technical replicates of blood from a few donors. Method: immunoSEQ multiplex PCR; TCRdb's copy keeps in-frame clones and lacks some. This sample has 75,000 to 90,000 clones, with around 90% found just once. The specimen sequenced was T cells isolated from PBMCs. The receptor set was obtained from a human donor in good health. Each CDR3 is given with its conserved first and last residue. The D gene is left open where the match is weak. Part of the rows lack a size; the others show once, few, many or a class for expanded clones.

NA	TRBV21-1	NA	TRBJ2-7	TGTGCCAGCAGCAAAGGAACAACAACCTACGAGCAGTACTTC	CASSKGTTTYEQYF
NA	TRBV5-6	NA	TRBJ2-1	TGTGCCAGCAGCCCGGACTTCAACAATGAGCAGTTCTTC	CASSPDFNNEQFF
TRBD1	TRBV4-3	NA	TRBJ2-7	TGCGCCAGCAGCCTCGGGACAGGGGACCTCGAGCAGTACTTC	CASSLGTGDLEQYF
TRBD1	TRBV11-2	NA	TRBJ1-2	TGTGCCAGCAGCTTGCAGGGGGCACCTACTAACTATGGCTACACCTTC	CASSLQGAPTNYGYTF
TRBD1	TRBV19	few	TRBJ1-4	TGTGCCAGTAGCCGGGACAGGGGGGATGAAAAACTGTTTTTT	CASSRDRGDEKLFF
NA	TRBV10-2	NA	TRBJ1-5	TGCGCCAGCGCCCTCGGGTGGAATCAGCCCCAGCATTTT	CASALGWNQPQHF
TRBD2	TRBV27	NA	TRBJ2-1	TGTGCCAGCAGTTGGACTAGCGCGTTGAATGAGCAGTTCTTC	CASSWTSALNEQFF
NA	TRBV11-2	NA	TRBJ2-1	TGTGCCAGCAGCTTATATTACAATGAGCAGTTCTTC	CASSLYYNEQFF
NA	TRBV30	NA	TRBJ2-7	TGTGCCTGGAGTGTGGGCAACTCCTACGAGCAGTACTTC	CAWSVGNSYEQYF
NA	TRBV5-4	NA	TRBJ2-1	TGTGCCAGCAGCTTGTTCGATGAGCAGTTCTTC	CASSLFDEQFF
NA	TRBV27	NA	TRBJ2-3	TGTGCCAGCAGTTTCTCTAGCACAGATACGCAGTATTTT	CASSFSSTDTQYF
NA	TRBV7-9	many	TRBJ2-7	TGTGCCAGCAGCTTAGGGCCAGGGGAAGGCTACGAGCAGTACTTC	CASSLGPGEGYEQYF
NA	TRBV7-9	NA	TRBJ1-2	TGTGCCAGCAGCTCCCAGGACAGCTATGGCTACACCTTC	CASSSQDSYGYTF
NA	TRBV11-3	NA	TRBJ2-7	TGTGCCAGCAGCCCACAGACAGGTACGGTGGAGCAGTACTTC	CASSPQTGTVEQYF
TRBD1	TRBV10-3	NA	TRBJ2-7	TGTGCCATCAGTTCGGGGACAGCTGTCTCCGAGCAGTACTTC	CAISSGTAVSEQYF
NA	TRBV11-2	NA	TRBJ2-7	TGTGCCAGCAGCTTCGGTCCCTCCTACGAGCAGTACTTC	CASSFGPSYEQYF
NA	TRBV7-6	NA	TRBJ2-7	TGTGCCAGCAGCTTAGGGTACAGCCTTCACGACGAGCAGTACTTC	CASSLGYSLHDEQYF
TRBD1	TRBV30	NA	TRBJ1-1	TGTGCCTGGAACACACTACAGGGGGAAACTGAAGCTTTCTTT	CAWNTLQGETEAFF
TRBD2	TRBV2	NA	TRBJ2-7	TGTGCCAGCAGTGAAGTATGGACTAGCGGGTCTGCGCAGTACTTC	CASSEVWTSGSAQYF
TRBD2	TRBV11-3	few	TRBJ2-2	TGTGCCAGCAGCTTAGCCCCCTGGAGCGGGAGGCCAGCGAACACCGGGGAGCTGTTTTTT	CASSLAPWSGRPANTGELFF
NA	TRBV11-2	NA	TRBJ2-5	TGTGCCAGCAGCTTGGGCAGGCAAGAGACCCAGTACTTC	CASSLGRQETQYF
TRBD2	TRBV6-6	NA	TRBJ2-7	TGTGCCAGCAGTTCGCGGGACTACCTCTACGAGCAGTACTTC	CASSSRDYLYEQYF
TRBD1	TRBV19	NA	TRBJ2-3	TGTGCCAGTAGTGTCCGGGACAGGATCACAGATACGCAGTATTTT	CASSVRDRITDTQYF
TRBD2	TRBV10-3	NA	TRBJ2-1	TGTGCCATCAGTTTAGGGTTAGCGGGAATACAGTTCTTC	CAISLGLAGIQFF
NA	TRBV7-3	NA	TRBJ2-6	TGTGCCAGCGGTCGACTCTCTGGGGCCAACGTCCTGACTTTC	CASGRLSGANVLTF
TRBD2	TRBV9	NA	TRBJ2-1	TGTGCCAGCGCGCGGGAGTGGCTCCAGAGCTCCTACAATGAGCAGTTCTTC	CASAREWLQSSYNEQFF
TRBD2	TRBV9	NA	TRBJ2-5	TGTGCCAGCAGCGGGCGACTAGCGGGGAAAGAGACCCAGTACTTC	CASSGRLAGKETQYF
NA	TRBV9	NA	TRBJ2-1	TGTGCCAGCAGCGTATCTGGGGGCAATTACAATGAGCAGTTCTTC	CASSVSGGNYNEQFF
NA	TRBV2	NA	TRBJ1-3	TGTGCCAGCAGTGACACATACTCTGGAAACACCATATATTTT	CASSDTYSGNTIYF
TRBD1	TRBV18	NA	TRBJ1-1	TGTGCCAGCTCCCCTGGGACAGCACCATTGAACACTGAAGCTTTCTTT	CASSPGTAPLNTEAFF
NA	TRBV19	few	TRBJ1-4	TGTGCCAGTAAGGACAGAAAAAATGAAAAACTGTTTTTT	CASKDRKNEKLFF
NA	TRBV6-5	NA	TRBJ2-3	TGTGCCAGCACGAGGTACGATACGCAGTATTTT	CASTRYDTQYF